Presented here are 10 T cell receptor beta chains from one specimen sequenced in a study of cytomegalovirus exposure and HLA in healthy donors. PCR was performed using 60 Vbeta and 13 Jbeta primers. Here immunoSEQ multiplex PCR was the method, and the copy in TCRdb shows in-frame clones only, minus some. The top ten hold 14% of the sample, which has 96,000 or so clones, approximately 72% seen once. What was sequenced was PBMCs. Every receptor here comes from a woman aged 70-85 years in good health and CMV-seropositive.

The J gene is TRBJ2-5, the V gene TRBV10-3; D call uncertain. The tail of the sequence fits TRBJ2-7 better, so the J call may be wrong. From germline, CDR1 is ENHRY and CDR2 SYGVKD. The CDR3 loop spans 16 amino acids. DNA of the CDR3: TGTGCCATCAGTGAGTCGATCCTAGGAAACTCCTACGAGCAGTACTTC. It yields the protein CAISESILGNSYEQYF.

This chain connects TRBV16 to TRBJ2-3, with 9 bases that match TRBD2. Germline V CDR1 and CDR2: KGHSY, FQNENV. Unmatched junction bases numbered 13, after V lost 0 bases and J lost 0 bases. The CDR3 extends over 20 amino acids. The DNA of the CDR3 is TGTGCCAGCAGCCAATCGATGACTAGCGGCAGAAGGACTAGCACAGATACGCAGTATTTT. The encoded protein is CASSQSMTSGRRTSTDTQYF.

This clone was detected a few times. V and J are TRBV14 and TRBJ1-1; D might be TRBD1 (5 bases). Trimming removed 1 base at V and 2 bases at J, with 17 bases between. The CDR3 has 17 residues. Per the germline V gene, CDR1 is SGHDN and CDR2 is FVKESK. The CDR3 coding sequence is TGTGCCAGCAGCCAAGTTTGGGGAACAGGTAGTAACACTGAAGCTTTCTTT. Encoded protein: CASSQVWGTGSNTEAFF.

The chain has TRBV9 and TRBJ2-3; TRBD2 agrees at 9 bases. V shed 1 base and J 3 bases; nucleotides not matched to a gene: 9. This CDR3 region has 17 residues. Germline CDR1 SGDLS, CDR2 YYNGEE. This CDR3 is CASSVTTSGVGTDTQYF. The DNA for the CDR3 is TGTGCCAGCAGCGTAACGACTAGCGGCGTGGGTACAGATACGCAGTATTTT.

This rearrangement joins TRBV2 to TRBJ2-7; 12 positions agree with TRBD2. The V and J ends lost 6 bases and 7 bases, in that order; junction bases with no gene match: 10. CDR3 length: 15 residues. Germline V gene data show CDR1 as SNHLY and CDR2 as FYNNEI. CDR3 sequence reads: CASRILAGGPGEQYF. CDR3 bases: TGTGCCAGCAGGATCCTAGCGGGAGGGCCTGGAGAGCAGTACTTC.

The genes are TRBV14 and TRBJ2-1; 9 bases are a match to TRBD2. Germline V CDR1 and CDR2: SGHDN, FVKESK. J gave up 4 bases and V 0 bases, and 1 base lay outside the gene matches. CDR3 length equals 15 residues. CDR3 region: CASSQDSGGYNEQFF. CDR3 nucleotides: TGTGCCAGCAGCCAAGATAGCGGGGGTTACAATGAGCAGTTCTTC. Drawing the rest from reference TRBV14 and TRBJ2-1, the complete variable domain is EAGVTQFPSHSVIEKGQTVTLRCDPISGHDNLYWYRRVMGKEIKFLLHFVKESKQDESGMPNNRFLAERTGGTYSTLKVQPAELEDSGVYFCASSQDSGGYNEQFFGPGTRLTVL.

The CDR3 here is CASSWWGRTEAFF. Written as DNA, the CDR3 is TGTGCCAGCTCATGGTGGGGGCGCACTGAAGCTTTCTTT. The V and J genes are TRBV18 and TRBJ1-1; possibly TRBD1 for D (6 bases). Deletions cut 5 bases from V and 4 bases from J, with 11 bases between. Germline V gene lookup returns CDR1 KGHSH and CDR2 LQKENI. CDR3 length equals 13 residues.

This chain connects TRBV5-1 to TRBJ2-1; D might be TRBD1 (7 bases). The V gene's germline CDR1 is SGHRS and CDR2 YFSETQ. Trimming pared 1 base from V and 10 bases from J, leaving 18 bases between. The CDR3 contains 15 residues. The CDR3 reads CASSLNDRRGQEQFF. Here the CDR3 DNA reads TGCGCCAGCAGCTTGAACGATCGGCGGGGACAGGAGCAGTTCTTC.

V usage is TRBV7-8 and J usage is TRBJ2-7; no reliable D call. Trimming shortened V by 5 bases and J by 9 bases, and 14 bases separated the two germline ends. The V gene's germline CDR1 is SGHVS and CDR2 FQNEAQ. This CDR3 has 12 amino acids. The CDR3 spells CASSQTRLGQYF. Written as DNA, the CDR3 is TGTGCCAGCAGCCAAACGCGTCTCGGGCAGTACTTC.

This rearrangement joins TRBV9 to TRBJ1-1; weak D call: TRBD1 (6 bases). From germline, CDR1 is SGDLS and CDR2 YYNGEE. V was pared by 1 base and J by 1 base, with 11 bases between. The CDR3 contains 15 residues. The CDR3 sequence: CASSVTGQPNTEAFF. For the CDR3, the DNA is TGTGCCAGCAGCGTAACTGGACAGCCGAACACTGAAGCTTTCTTT.